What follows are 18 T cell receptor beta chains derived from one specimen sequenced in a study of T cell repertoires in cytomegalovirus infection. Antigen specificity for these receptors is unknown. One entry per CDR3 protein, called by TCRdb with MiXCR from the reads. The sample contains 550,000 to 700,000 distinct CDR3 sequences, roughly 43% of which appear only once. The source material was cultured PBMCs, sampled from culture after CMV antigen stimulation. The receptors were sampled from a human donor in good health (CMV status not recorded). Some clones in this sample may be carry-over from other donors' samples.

CDR3 amino acids: CATSRSGLAGLTNEQFF. CDR3 sequence (DNA): TGTGCCACCAGCAGATCGGGACTAGCGGGACTAACCAATGAGCAGTTCTTC. V and J are TRBV15 and TRBJ2-1; 13 bases are shared with TRBD2. There are 17 residues in the CDR3. In germline, CDR1 is LNHNV, CDR2 YYDKDF (reference sequence). J lost 6 bases, V lost 2 bases, and 7 bases had no gene match.

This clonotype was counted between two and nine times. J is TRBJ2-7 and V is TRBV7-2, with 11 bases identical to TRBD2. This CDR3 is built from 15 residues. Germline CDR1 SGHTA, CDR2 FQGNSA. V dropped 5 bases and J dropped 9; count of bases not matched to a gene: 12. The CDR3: CASSPGGTSGLGQYF. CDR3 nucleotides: TGTGCCAGCAGCCCCGGTGGGACTAGCGGTCTCGGGCAGTACTTC.

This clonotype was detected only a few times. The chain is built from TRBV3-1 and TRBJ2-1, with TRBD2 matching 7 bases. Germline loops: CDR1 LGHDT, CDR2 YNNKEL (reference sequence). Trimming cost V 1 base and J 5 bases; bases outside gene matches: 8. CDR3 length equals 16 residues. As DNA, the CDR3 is TGTGCCAGCAGCCAAGGGGCTAGCGGTTATAACAATGAGCAGTTCTTC. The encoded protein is CASSQGASGYNNEQFF.

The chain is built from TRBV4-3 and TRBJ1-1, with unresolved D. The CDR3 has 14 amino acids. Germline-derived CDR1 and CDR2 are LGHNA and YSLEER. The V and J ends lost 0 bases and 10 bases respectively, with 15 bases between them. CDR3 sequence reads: CASSQEEGEGGAFF. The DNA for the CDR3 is TGCGCCAGCAGCCAAGAGGAGGGCGAGGGAGGAGCTTTCTTT.

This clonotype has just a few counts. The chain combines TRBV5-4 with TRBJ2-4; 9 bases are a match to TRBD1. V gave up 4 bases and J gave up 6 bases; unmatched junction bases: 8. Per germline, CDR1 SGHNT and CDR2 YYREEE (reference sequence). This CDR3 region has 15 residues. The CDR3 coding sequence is TGTGCCAGCAGCCCAAGGGGACAGGGATCAAACATTCAGTACTTC. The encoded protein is CASSPRGQGSNIQYF.

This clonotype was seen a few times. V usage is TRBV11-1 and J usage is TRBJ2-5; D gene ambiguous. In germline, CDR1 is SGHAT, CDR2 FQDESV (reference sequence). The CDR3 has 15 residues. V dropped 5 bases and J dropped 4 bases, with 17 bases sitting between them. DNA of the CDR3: TGTGCCAGCAGCCCGCAAGGACGGTTGGGAGAGACCCAGTACTTC. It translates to CASSPQGRLGETQYF.

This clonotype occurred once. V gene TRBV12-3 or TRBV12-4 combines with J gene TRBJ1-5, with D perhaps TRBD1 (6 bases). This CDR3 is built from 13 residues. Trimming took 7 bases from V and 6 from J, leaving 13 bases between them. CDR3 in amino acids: CASNPGEAQPQHF. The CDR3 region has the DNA TGTGCCAGCAACCCAGGGGAGGCTCAGCCCCAGCATTTT.

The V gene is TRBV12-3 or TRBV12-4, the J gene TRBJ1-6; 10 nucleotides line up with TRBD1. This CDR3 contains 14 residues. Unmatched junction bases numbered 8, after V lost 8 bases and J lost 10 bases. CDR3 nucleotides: TGTGCCAGCGCCGGGACAGGGGTTTTATCACCCCTCCACTTT. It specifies CASAGTGVLSPLHF.

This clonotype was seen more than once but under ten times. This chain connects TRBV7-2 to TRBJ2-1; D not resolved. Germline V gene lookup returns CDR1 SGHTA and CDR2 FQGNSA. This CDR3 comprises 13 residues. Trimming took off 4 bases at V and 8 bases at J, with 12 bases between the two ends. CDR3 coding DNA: TGTGCCAGCAGCTCCCGTCTAAGGTATGAGCAGTTCTTC. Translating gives CASSSRLRYEQFF.

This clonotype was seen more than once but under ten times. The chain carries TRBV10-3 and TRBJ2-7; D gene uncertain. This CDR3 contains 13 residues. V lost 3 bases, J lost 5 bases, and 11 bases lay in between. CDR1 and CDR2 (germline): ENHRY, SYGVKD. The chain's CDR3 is CAISDSTEDEQYF. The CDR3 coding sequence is TGTGCCATCAGTGACTCGACCGAGGACGAGCAGTACTTC.

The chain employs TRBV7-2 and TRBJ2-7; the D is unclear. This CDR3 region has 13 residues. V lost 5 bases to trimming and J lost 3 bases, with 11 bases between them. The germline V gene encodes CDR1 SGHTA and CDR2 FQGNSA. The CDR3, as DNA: TGTGCCAGCAGCGCCGGTAGGGTCTACGAGCAGTACTTC. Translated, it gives CASSAGRVYEQYF. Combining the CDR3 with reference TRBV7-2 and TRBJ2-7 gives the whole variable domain GAGVSQSPSNKVTEKGKDVELRCDPISGHTALYWYRQSLGQGLEFLIYFQGNSAPDKSGLPSDRFSAERTGGSVSTLTIQRTQQEDSAVYLCASSAGRVYEQYFGPGTRLTVT.

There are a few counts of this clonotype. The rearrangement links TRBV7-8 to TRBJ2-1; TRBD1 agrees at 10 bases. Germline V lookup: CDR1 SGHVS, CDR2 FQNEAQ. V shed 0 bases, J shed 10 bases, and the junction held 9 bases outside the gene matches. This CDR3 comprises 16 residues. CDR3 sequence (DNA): TGTGCCAGCAGCTTAGCAAGGACAGGGGGTTCTTGGGAGCAGTTCTTC. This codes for CASSLARTGGSWEQFF.

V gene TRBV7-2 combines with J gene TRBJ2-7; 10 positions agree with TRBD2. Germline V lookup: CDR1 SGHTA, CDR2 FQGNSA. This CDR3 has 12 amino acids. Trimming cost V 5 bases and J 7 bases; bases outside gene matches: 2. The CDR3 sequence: CASSPAGGEQYF. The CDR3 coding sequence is TGTGCCAGCAGCCCAGCGGGAGGGGAGCAGTACTTC.

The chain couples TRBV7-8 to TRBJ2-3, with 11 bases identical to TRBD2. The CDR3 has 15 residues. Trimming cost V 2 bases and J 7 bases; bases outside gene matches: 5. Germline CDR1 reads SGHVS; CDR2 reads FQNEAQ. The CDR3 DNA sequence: TGTGCCAGCAGCTTACGACTAGCGGGAACACATACGCAGTATTTT. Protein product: CASSLRLAGTHTQYF.

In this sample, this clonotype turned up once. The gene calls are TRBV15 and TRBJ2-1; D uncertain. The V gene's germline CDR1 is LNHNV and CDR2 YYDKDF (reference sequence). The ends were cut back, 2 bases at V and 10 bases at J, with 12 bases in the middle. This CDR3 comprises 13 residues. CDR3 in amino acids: CATSRLLAGEQFF. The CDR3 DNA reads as TGTGCCACCAGCAGACTACTGGCTGGGGAGCAGTTCTTC. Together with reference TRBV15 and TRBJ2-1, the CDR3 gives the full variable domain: DAMVIQNPRYQVTQFGKPVTLSCSQTLNHNVMYWYQQKSSQAPKLLFHYYDKDFNNEADTPDNFQSRRPNTSFCFLDIRSPGLGDTAMYLCATSRLLAGEQFFGPGTRLTVL.

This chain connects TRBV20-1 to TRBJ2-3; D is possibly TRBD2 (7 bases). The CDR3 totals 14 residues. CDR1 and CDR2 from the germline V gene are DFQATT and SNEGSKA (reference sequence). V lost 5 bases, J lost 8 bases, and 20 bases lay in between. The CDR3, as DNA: TGCAGTGCTCCCGACGGGGGGCATGGGGGTACGCAGTATTTT. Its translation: CSAPDGGHGGTQYF.

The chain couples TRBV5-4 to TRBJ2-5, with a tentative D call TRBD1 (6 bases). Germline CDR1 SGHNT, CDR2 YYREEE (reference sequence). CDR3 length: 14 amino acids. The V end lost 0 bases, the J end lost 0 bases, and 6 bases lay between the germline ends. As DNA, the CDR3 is TGTGCCAGCAGCTTGGGACAGGACCAAGAGACCCAGTACTTC. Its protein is CASSLGQDQETQYF.

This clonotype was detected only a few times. DNA of the CDR3: TGTGCCAGCAGCCCCGTTTGGCAGCCCCAGCATTTT. As protein: CASSPVWQPQHF. The genes are TRBV28 and TRBJ1-5, with unresolved D. The CDR3 loop spans 12 amino acids. The V end lost 6 bases, the J end lost 7 bases, and 10 bases lay between the germline ends. CDR1 is MDHEN, CDR2 SYDVKM, per germline.